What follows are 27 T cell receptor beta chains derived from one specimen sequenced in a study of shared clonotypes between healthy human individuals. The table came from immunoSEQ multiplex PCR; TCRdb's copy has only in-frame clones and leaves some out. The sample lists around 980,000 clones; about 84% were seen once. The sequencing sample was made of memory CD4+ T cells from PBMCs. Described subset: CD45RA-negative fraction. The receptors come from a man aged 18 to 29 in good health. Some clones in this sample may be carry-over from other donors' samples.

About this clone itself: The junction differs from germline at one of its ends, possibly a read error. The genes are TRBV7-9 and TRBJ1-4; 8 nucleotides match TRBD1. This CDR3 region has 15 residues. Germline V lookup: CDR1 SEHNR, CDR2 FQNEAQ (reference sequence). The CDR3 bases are TGTGCCAGCAGCTCCCAGCGGACAGGGACAGAAAGACTGTTTTTT. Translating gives CASSSQRTGTERLFF.

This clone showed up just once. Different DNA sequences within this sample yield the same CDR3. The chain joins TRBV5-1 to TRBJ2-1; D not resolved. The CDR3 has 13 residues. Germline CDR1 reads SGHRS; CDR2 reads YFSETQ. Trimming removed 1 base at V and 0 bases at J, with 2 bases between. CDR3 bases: TGCGCCAGCAGCTTGAGCTCCTACAATGAGCAGTTCTTC. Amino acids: CASSLSSYNEQFF.

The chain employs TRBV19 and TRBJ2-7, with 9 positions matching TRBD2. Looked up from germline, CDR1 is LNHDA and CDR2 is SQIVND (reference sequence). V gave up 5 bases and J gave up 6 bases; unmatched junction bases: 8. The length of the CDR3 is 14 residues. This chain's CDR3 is CASSSWGLAPEQYF. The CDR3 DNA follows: TGTGCCAGTAGTTCTTGGGGACTAGCCCCCGAGCAGTACTTC.

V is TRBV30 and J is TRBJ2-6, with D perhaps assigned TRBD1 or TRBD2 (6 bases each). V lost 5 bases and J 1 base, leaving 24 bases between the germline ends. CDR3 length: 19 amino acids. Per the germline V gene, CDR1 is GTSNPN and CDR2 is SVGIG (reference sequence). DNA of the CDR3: TGTGCCTGGTTGGACTACGACAGGATAGGGAGATCTGGGGCCAACGTCCTGACTTTC. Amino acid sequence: CAWLDYDRIGRSGANVLTF.

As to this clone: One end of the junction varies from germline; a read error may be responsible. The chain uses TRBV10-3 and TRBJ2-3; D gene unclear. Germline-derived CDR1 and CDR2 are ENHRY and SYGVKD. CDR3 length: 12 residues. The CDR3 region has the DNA TGTGCCACCAGTGAGTCGCCCGATACGCAGTATTTT. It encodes CATSESPDTQYF.

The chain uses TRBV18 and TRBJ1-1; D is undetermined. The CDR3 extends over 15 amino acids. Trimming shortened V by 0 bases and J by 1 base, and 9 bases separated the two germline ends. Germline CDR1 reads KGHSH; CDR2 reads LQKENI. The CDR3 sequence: CASSPPSVPNTEAFF. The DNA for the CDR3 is TGTGCCAGCTCACCACCGTCAGTCCCGAACACTGAAGCTTTCTTT.

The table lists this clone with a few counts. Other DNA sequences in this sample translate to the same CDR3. Written as DNA, the CDR3 is TGTGCCAGCTCAGAGGACAGAAACTATGGCTACACCTTC. The encoded protein is CASSEDRNYGYTF. The chain links TRBV18 to TRBJ1-2, with D tentatively TRBD1 (6 bases). CDR3 length: 13 amino acids. V gave up 5 bases and J gave up 2 bases, with 9 bases separating them. CDR1 is KGHSH and CDR2 is LQKENI in the germline V gene. The full variable domain, in which reference TRBV18 and TRBJ1-2 provide the parts outside the CDR3, is NAGVMQNPRHLVRRRGQEARLRCSPMKGHSHVYWYRQLPEEGLKFMVYLQKENIIDESGMPKERFSAEFPKEGPSILRIQQVVRGDSAAYFCASSEDRNYGYTFGSGTRLTVV.

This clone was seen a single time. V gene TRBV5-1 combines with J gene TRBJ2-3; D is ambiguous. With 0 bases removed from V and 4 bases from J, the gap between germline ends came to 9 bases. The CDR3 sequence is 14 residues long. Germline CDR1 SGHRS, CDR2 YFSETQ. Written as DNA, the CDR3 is TGCGCCAGCAGCTTGGCCGTATCCGCAGATACGCAGTATTTT. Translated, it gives CASSLAVSADTQYF. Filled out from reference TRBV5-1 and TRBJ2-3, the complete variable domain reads KAGVTQTPRYLIKTRGQQVTLSCSPISGHRSVSWYQQTPGQGLQFLFEYFSETQRNKGNFPGRFSGRQFSNSRSEMNVSTLELGDSALYLCASSLAVSADTQYFGPGTRLTVL.

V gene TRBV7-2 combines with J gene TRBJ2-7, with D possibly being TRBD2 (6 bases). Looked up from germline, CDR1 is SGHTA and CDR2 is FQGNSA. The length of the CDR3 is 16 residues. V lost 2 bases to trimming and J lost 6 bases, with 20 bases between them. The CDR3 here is CASSLSRGAGYSEQYF. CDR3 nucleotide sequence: TGTGCCAGCAGCTTATCCCGGGGAGCGGGCTATTCCGAGCAGTACTTC.

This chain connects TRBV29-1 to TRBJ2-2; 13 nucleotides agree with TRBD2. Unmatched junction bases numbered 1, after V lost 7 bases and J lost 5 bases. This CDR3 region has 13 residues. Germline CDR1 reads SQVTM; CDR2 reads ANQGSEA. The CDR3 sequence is CSGTSGGTGELFF. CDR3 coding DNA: TGCAGCGGGACTAGCGGGGGAACCGGGGAGCTGTTTTTT.

In DNA, the CDR3 is TGTGCCAGCAGCCGCGGGGGGCCTGGGGCCAACGTCCTGACTTTC. Translating it yields CASSRGGPGANVLTF. V and J are TRBV7-2 and TRBJ2-6; 8 bases align to TRBD2. CDR1 and CDR2 (germline): SGHTA, FQGNSA. After removal of 5 bases from V and 2 bases from J, the junction contained 2 bases not matched to a gene. The CDR3 loop spans 15 amino acids.

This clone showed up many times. CDR3 loop: CASSLGARSSYNEQFF. In DNA form, the CDR3 reads TGTGCCAGCAGCTTAGGAGCGAGGAGCTCCTACAATGAGCAGTTCTTC. The J gene is TRBJ2-1, the V gene TRBV7-2; no reliable D call. Per germline, CDR1 SGHTA and CDR2 FQGNSA. Between the trimmed V and J ends, which lost 1 base and 0 bases, there was a span of 10 bases. The CDR3 sequence is 16 residues long.

The CDR3 region is CASSSFFGLNTEAFF. The CDR3 coding sequence is TGTGCCAGCAGTTCTTTTTTTGGCCTGAACACTGAAGCTTTCTTT. This rearrangement joins TRBV28 to TRBJ1-1; D remains unclear. CDR1 is MDHEN and CDR2 is SYDVKM in the germline V gene. The CDR3 is made up of 15 amino acids. Trimming took 4 bases from V and 0 from J, leaving 12 bases between them.

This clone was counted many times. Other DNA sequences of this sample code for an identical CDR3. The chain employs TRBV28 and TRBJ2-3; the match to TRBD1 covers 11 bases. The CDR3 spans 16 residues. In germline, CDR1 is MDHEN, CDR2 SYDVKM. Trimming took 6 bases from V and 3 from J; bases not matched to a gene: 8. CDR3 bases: TGTGCCAGCAGACCCGGGACAGGGGGACGGACAGATACGCAGTATTTT. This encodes CASRPGTGGRTDTQYF.

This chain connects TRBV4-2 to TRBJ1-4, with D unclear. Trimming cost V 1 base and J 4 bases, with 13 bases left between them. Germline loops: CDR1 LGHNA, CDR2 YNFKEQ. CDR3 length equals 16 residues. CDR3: CASSQVRAENNEKLFF. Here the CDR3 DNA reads TGTGCCAGCAGCCAAGTGCGGGCGGAGAATAATGAAAAACTGTTTTTT.

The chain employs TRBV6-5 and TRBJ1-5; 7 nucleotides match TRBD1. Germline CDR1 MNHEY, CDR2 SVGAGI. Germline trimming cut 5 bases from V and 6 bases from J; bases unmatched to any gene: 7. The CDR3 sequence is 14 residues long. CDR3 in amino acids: CASSRKGGGQPQHF. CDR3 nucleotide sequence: TGTGCCAGCAGTCGGAAAGGGGGCGGTCAGCCCCAGCATTTT.

This chain's CDR3 is CASTRRGQGSYEQYF. CDR3 sequence (DNA): TGTGCCAGTACCCGACGAGGACAGGGCTCCTACGAGCAGTACTTC. The chain employs TRBV19 and TRBJ2-7; 8 bases agree with TRBD1. CDR1 and CDR2 from the germline V gene are LNHDA and SQIVND (reference sequence). There are 15 residues in the CDR3. V lost 7 bases and J lost 0; bases outside the gene matches: 8.

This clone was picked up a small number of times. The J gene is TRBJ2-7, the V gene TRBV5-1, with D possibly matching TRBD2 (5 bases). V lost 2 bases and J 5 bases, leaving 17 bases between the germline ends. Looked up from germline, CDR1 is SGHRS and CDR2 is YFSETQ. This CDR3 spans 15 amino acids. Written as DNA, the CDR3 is TGCGCCAGCAGCTTAGGGTCCTCTCTGAGGGACGAGCAGTACTTC. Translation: CASSLGSSLRDEQYF.

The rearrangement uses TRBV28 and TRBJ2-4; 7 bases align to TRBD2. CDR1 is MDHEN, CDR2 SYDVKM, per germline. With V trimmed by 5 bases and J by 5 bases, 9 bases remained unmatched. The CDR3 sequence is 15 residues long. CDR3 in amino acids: CASSTMGGLQNIQYF. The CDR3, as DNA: TGTGCCAGCAGTACGATGGGGGGACTACAAAACATTCAGTACTTC. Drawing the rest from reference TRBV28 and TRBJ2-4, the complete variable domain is DVKVTQSSRYLVKRTGEKVFLECVQDMDHENMFWYRQDPGLGLRLIYFSYDVKMKEKGDIPEGYSVSREKKERFSLILESASTNQTSMYLCASSTMGGLQNIQYFGAGTRLSVL.

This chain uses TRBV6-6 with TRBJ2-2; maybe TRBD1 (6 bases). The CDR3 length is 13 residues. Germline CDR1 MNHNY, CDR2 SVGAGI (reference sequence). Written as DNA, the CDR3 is TGTGCAGCTACAGGGACGAACACCGGGGAGCTGTTTTTT. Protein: CAATGTNTGELFF.

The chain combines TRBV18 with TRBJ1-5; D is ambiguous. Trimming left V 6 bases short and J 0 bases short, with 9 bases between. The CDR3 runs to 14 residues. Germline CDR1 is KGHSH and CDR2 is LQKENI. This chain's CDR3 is CASSVGNSNQPQHF. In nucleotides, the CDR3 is TGTGCCAGCTCGGTGGGAAATAGCAATCAGCCCCAGCATTTT. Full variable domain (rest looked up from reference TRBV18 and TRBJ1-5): NAGVMQNPRHLVRRRGQEARLRCSPMKGHSHVYWYRQLPEEGLKFMVYLQKENIIDESGMPKERFSAEFPKEGPSILRIQQVVRGDSAAYFCASSVGNSNQPQHFGDGTRLSIL.

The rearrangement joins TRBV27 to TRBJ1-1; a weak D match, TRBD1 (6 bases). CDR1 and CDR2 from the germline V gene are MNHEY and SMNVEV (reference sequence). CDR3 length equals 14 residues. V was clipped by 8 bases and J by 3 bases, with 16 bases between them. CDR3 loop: CASPHPGADTEAFF. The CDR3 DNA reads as TGTGCCAGCCCCCACCCAGGGGCGGACACTGAAGCTTTCTTT.

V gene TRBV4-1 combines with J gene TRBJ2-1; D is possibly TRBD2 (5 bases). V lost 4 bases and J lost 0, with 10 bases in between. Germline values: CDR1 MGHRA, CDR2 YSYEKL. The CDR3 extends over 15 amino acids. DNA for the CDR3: TGCGCCAGCAGCCTCGAGGGAAGCTCCTACAATGAGCAGTTCTTC. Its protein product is CASSLEGSSYNEQFF.

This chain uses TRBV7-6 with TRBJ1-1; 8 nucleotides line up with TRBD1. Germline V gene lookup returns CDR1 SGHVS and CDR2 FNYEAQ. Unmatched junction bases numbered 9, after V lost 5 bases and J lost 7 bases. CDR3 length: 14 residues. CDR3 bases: TGTGCCAGCAGCGGGCTCCAGGGGGCCCTTGAAGCTTTCTTT. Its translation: CASSGLQGALEAFF. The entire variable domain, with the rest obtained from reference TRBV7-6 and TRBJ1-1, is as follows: GAGVSQSPRYKVTKRGQDVALRCDPISGHVSLYWYRQALGQGPEFLTYFNYEAQQDKSGLPNDRFSAERPEGSISTLTIQRTEQRDSAMYRCASSGLQGALEAFFGQGTRLTVV.

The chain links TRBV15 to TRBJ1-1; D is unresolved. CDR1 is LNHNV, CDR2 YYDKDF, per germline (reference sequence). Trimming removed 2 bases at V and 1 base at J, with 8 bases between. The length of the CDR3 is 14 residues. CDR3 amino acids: CATSRSTENTEAFF. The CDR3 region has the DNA TGTGCCACCAGCAGATCTACAGAGAACACTGAAGCTTTCTTT.

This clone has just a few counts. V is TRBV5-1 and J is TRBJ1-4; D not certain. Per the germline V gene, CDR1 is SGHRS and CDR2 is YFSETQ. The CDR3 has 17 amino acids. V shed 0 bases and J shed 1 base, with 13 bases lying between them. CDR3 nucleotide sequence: TGCGCCAGCAGCTTGGCGGGGTTTGGTGTAACTAATGAAAAACTGTTTTTT. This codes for CASSLAGFGVTNEKLFF.

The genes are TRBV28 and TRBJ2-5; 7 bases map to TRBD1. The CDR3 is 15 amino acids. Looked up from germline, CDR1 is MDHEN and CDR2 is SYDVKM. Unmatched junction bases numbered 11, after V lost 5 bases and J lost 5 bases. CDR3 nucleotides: TGTGCCAGCAGTCGAAGACAGGGCGGAGTGGAGACCCAGTACTTC. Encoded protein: CASSRRQGGVETQYF.